Listed here are 17 T cell receptor beta chains from one sample, sequenced in a study of CD8+ T cells in alopecia areata. Isolated RNA was reverse transcribed into cDNA used as the sequencing template. Sequencing used immunoSEQ multiplex PCR; TCRdb keeps in-frame clones, though not all of them. The sample includes 150,000 to 200,000 clones, approximately 55% of them seen just once. Treatment indicated: oral pan-JAK inhibitor, 5-10 mg twice daily. This specimen was CD8+ T cells sorted from blood, taken at week 24, from a patient treated with tofacitinib. These receptors were taken from a human donor with alopecia areata.

This clone was found once. The rearrangement links TRBV7-8 to TRBJ2-7; the D gene is possibly TRBD2 (5 bases). The V gene's germline CDR1 is SGHVS and CDR2 FQNEAQ. This CDR3 comprises 14 residues. V was pared by 5 bases and J by 2 bases, with 13 bases between. For the CDR3, the DNA is TGTGCCAGCAGCCTAAACCGGGAAACCTACGAGCAGTACTTC. This gives the protein CASSLNRETYEQYF.

The chain uses TRBV2 and TRBJ2-6, with D possibly TRBD1 on 5 matching bases. V lost 3 bases and J lost 4, with 7 bases in between. This CDR3 is built from 14 residues. CDR1 and CDR2 (germline): SNHLY, FYNNEI. CDR3 region: CASSDREGANVLTF. CDR3 in DNA: TGTGCCAGCAGTGACAGGGAAGGGGCCAACGTCCTGACTTTC.

This clone came up many times. The V gene is TRBV9, the J gene TRBJ2-7; tentatively, D is TRBD1 (5 bases). The CDR3 sequence is 12 residues long. Per the germline V gene, CDR1 is SGDLS and CDR2 is YYNGEE. Deletions cut 4 bases from V and 2 bases from J, with 7 bases between. In DNA form, the CDR3 reads TGTGCCAGCAGCTTAGGGGCCTACGAGCAGTACTTC. Translated, it gives CASSLGAYEQYF.

The CDR3: CASSQILQTYNEQFF. As DNA, the CDR3 is TGCGCCAGCAGCCAAATCCTCCAAACCTACAATGAGCAGTTCTTC. The chain employs TRBV4-3 and TRBJ2-1; D gene ambiguous. Germline-derived CDR1 and CDR2 are LGHNA and YSLEER. The CDR3 is made up of 15 amino acids. The V and J ends lost 2 bases and 2 bases respectively, with 10 bases between them.

This clone was observed a handful of times. The chain is built from TRBV11-2 and TRBJ2-1, with 10 nucleotides matching TRBD2. Germline trimming cut 5 bases from V and 10 bases from J; bases unmatched to any gene: 11. Germline assignment: CDR1 SGHAT and CDR2 FQNNGV. The CDR3 is made up of 15 amino acids. The CDR3 reads CASSPTAGGPDEQFF. The DNA for the CDR3 is TGTGCCAGCAGCCCAACAGCGGGGGGGCCTGACGAGCAGTTCTTC.

The rearrangement links TRBV2 to TRBJ1-5, with D possibly being TRBD1 (5 bases). CDR1 SNHLY and CDR2 FYNNEI come from the germline V gene. This CDR3 is 11 amino acids long. Trimming stripped 8 bases from V and 4 bases from J, with 6 bases between. The chain's CDR3 is CASGGNQPQHF. CDR3 sequence (DNA): TGTGCCAGCGGGGGTAATCAGCCCCAGCATTTT.

The chain has TRBV2 and TRBJ2-5, with 12 bases identical to TRBD2. The CDR3 totals 16 residues. Germline CDR1 is SNHLY and CDR2 is FYNNEI. V dropped 1 base and J dropped 4; count of bases not matched to a gene: 4. CDR3 residues: CASSEVGLAGRETQYF. The CDR3 nucleotides are TGTGCCAGCAGTGAAGTTGGACTAGCGGGGCGAGAGACCCAGTACTTC. Combining the CDR3 with reference TRBV2 and TRBJ2-5 gives the whole variable domain EPEVTQTPSHQVTQMGQEVILRCVPISNHLYFYWYRQILGQKVEFLVSFYNNEISEKSEIFDDQFSVERPDGSNFTLKIRSTKLEDSAMYFCASSEVGLAGRETQYFGPGTRLLVL.

The chain joins TRBV27 to TRBJ1-1, with 7 nucleotides matching TRBD1. Unmatched junction bases numbered 14, after V lost 5 bases and J lost 8 bases. The CDR3 runs to 15 residues. In germline, CDR1 is MNHEY, CDR2 SMNVEV (reference sequence). The chain's CDR3 is CASSARQGLMVEAFF. For the CDR3, the DNA is TGTGCCAGCAGTGCTCGACAGGGCCTCATGGTGGAAGCTTTCTTT.

The chain employs TRBV19 and TRBJ1-2, with D maybe TRBD1 (5 bases). Germline V gene sequence: CDR1 LNHDA, CDR2 SQIVND (reference sequence). Trimming cost V 4 bases and J 10 bases, with 10 bases left between them. The CDR3 totals 11 residues. The CDR3 sequence: CASSTGTSYTF. The CDR3 nucleotides are TGTGCCAGTAGTACGGGGACGTCCTACACCTTC.

V is TRBV11-2 and J is TRBJ2-3; 7 nucleotides align to TRBD1. The trim removed 4 bases at V and 4 bases at J, leaving 11 bases unmatched. In germline, CDR1 is SGHAT, CDR2 FQNNGV. This CDR3 comprises 16 residues. CDR3 coding DNA: TGTGCCAGCAGCTATACAGGGGCCGGAGGACCAGATACGCAGTATTTT. Protein product: CASSYTGAGGPDTQYF.

J is TRBJ1-6 and V is TRBV4-3; possible D gene TRBD1, 5 bases. The length of the CDR3 is 15 residues. The V end was cut by 6 bases, the J end by 8 bases, with 17 bases between. Germline values: CDR1 LGHNA, CDR2 YSLEER. The CDR3 loop reads CASRPSRDGYSPLHF. The CDR3 DNA is TGCGCCAGCAGACCATCGCGGGACGGTTATTCACCCCTCCACTTT.

The V call is TRBV13, the J call TRBJ2-1; 7 nucleotides line up with TRBD2. The CDR3 is 16 residues long. After removal of 1 base from V and 2 bases from J, the junction contained 5 bases not matched to a gene. CDR1 is PRHDT and CDR2 is FYEKMQ in the germline V gene (reference sequence). CDR3 region: CASSLEGGGPYNEQFF. In nucleotides, the CDR3 is TGTGCCAGCAGCTTAGAGGGCGGGGGACCCTACAATGAGCAGTTCTTC. The full variable domain, rest sourced from reference TRBV13 and TRBJ2-1, is AAGVIQSPRHLIKEKRETATLKCYPIPRHDTVYWYQQGPGQDPQFLISFYEKMQSDKGSIPDRFSAQQFSDYHSELNMSSLELGDSALYFCASSLEGGGPYNEQFFGPGTRLTVL.

The chain links TRBV19 to TRBJ2-1; 8 bases are a match to TRBD1. The germline CDR1 and CDR2 sequences are LNHDA and SQIVND (reference sequence). CDR3 length equals 15 residues. V lost 8 bases and J lost 2; bases outside the gene matches: 8. CDR3 loop: CASRVGQGPYNEQFF. The CDR3 coding sequence is TGTGCCAGTCGAGTAGGACAGGGACCCTACAATGAGCAGTTCTTC. Full variable domain (rest looked up from reference TRBV19 and TRBJ2-1): DGGITQSPKYLFRKEGQNVTLSCEQNLNHDAMYWYRQDPGQGLRLIYYSQIVNDFQKGDIAEGYSVSREKKESFPLTVTSAQKNPTAFYLCASRVGQGPYNEQFFGPGTRLTVL.

The V gene is TRBV2, the J gene TRBJ2-3; TRBD1 or TRBD2 may be the D gene (5 bases each). Germline-derived CDR1 and CDR2 are SNHLY and FYNNEI. Trimming pared 3 bases from V and 3 bases from J, leaving 7 bases between. This CDR3 has 13 residues. The CDR3 region is CASSDRETDTQYF. Written as DNA, the CDR3 is TGTGCCAGCAGTGACAGGGAGACAGATACGCAGTATTTT.

V is TRBV4-1 and J is TRBJ2-7; D is unclear. CDR3 length equals 16 residues. Between the trimmed V and J ends, which lost 0 bases and 2 bases, there was a span of 14 bases. Germline assignment: CDR1 MGHRA and CDR2 YSYEKL. For the CDR3, the DNA is TGCGCCAGCAGCCAAGACCTTCTCCAGGCTACCTACGAGCAGTACTTC. Translation gives CASSQDLLQATYEQYF.

This chain connects TRBV6-5 to TRBJ1-6, with 9 bases identical to TRBD1. Per the germline V gene, CDR1 is MNHEY and CDR2 is SVGAGI. Trimming removed 5 bases from V and 7 bases from J; junction bases left unmatched: 3. This CDR3 region has 14 residues. The CDR3, as DNA: TGTGCCAGCAGTCCCGGGACAGGGAATTCACCCCTCCACTTT. It codes for CASSPGTGNSPLHF.

The J gene is TRBJ1-1, the V gene TRBV29-1; TRBD1 matches at 7 bases. Germline V gene sequence: CDR1 SQVTM, CDR2 ANQGSEA. The CDR3 extends over 14 amino acids. V shed 5 bases, J shed 1 base, and the junction held 7 bases outside the gene matches. The CDR3 region is CSVQGGHENTEAFF. The CDR3 bases are TGCAGCGTTCAGGGGGGACACGAGAACACTGAAGCTTTCTTT.